The 24 T cell receptor beta chains below were found in one sample sequenced in a study of T cells after yellow fever vaccination. TCRdb independently ran MiXCR on the 5' RACE reads; one entry per CDR3 protein. This sample carries under 150,000 distinct CDR3 sequences, 6.5% to 8.5% of them seen once, and the ten largest clones take approximately 0.78%. This specimen was CD4+ T cells sorted from PBMCs, taken 5 days after the yellow fever booster vaccination. The receptors were sampled from a man in his thirties or forties who received the YFV17D yellow fever vaccine.

This clonotype was seen at least ten times. The chain joins TRBV29-1 to TRBJ2-1; the D gene is possibly TRBD1 (5 bases). V gave up 3 bases and J gave up 8 bases, with 8 bases separating them. The CDR3 is made up of 11 amino acids. CDR1 SQVTM and CDR2 ANQGSEA come from the germline V gene. The CDR3 region has the DNA TGCAGCGTTGACAGGGCGGATGAGCAGTTCTTC. Its protein is CSVDRADEQFF.

There are many counts of this clonotype. This chain connects TRBV5-1 to TRBJ2-7; D not certain. Germline lookup yields CDR1 SGHRS and CDR2 YFSETQ. V gave up 0 bases and J gave up 5 bases, with 15 bases separating them. The CDR3 has 15 amino acids. The CDR3 bases are TGCGCCAGCAGCTTGGAGTCGCTTCGGGCCAACGAGCAGTACTTC. Translating gives CASSLESLRANEQYF.

This clonotype was seen ten or more times. V gene TRBV19 combines with J gene TRBJ1-1; the D is unclear. Germline V gene sequence: CDR1 LNHDA, CDR2 SQIVND (reference sequence). This CDR3 has 14 amino acids. V was trimmed by 3 bases and J by 0 bases, leaving 8 bases between them. The CDR3 DNA follows: TGTGCCAGTAGTATTCGGGGAATGAACACTGAAGCTTTCTTT. Translated, it gives CASSIRGMNTEAFF.

This rearrangement joins TRBV4-3 to TRBJ2-3; D remains unclear. CDR1 and CDR2 (germline): LGHNA, YSLEER. The CDR3 covers 14 residues. V was trimmed by 0 bases and J by 3 bases, leaving 7 bases between them. The CDR3 reads CASSQDRPTDTQYF. Written as DNA, the CDR3 is TGCGCCAGCAGCCAAGATAGGCCGACAGATACGCAGTATTTT.

There are many counts of this clonotype. The chain uses TRBV2 and TRBJ2-3; 8 nucleotides agree with TRBD2. V dropped 6 bases and J dropped 0; count of bases not matched to a gene: 14. Germline CDR1 is SNHLY and CDR2 is FYNNEI. This CDR3 contains 18 residues. The CDR3 spells CASRTLPAGGLSTDTQYF. CDR3 bases: TGTGCCAGCAGGACTCTCCCTGCGGGAGGATTAAGCACAGATACGCAGTATTTT.

This clonotype has at least ten counts. The chain has TRBV29-1 and TRBJ1-4; TRBD1 agrees at 11 bases. V dropped 1 base and J dropped 8; count of bases not matched to a gene: 0. The CDR3 extends over 13 amino acids. The germline gives CDR1 SQVTM, CDR2 ANQGSEA. CDR3 sequence reads: CSVEGTGGEKLFF. The CDR3 DNA is TGCAGCGTTGAAGGGACAGGGGGCGAAAAACTGTTTTTT.

This clonotype was detected many times. The chain links TRBV6-2 or TRBV6-3 to TRBJ2-1; D perhaps matches TRBD2 (5 bases). This CDR3 comprises 16 residues. Per germline, CDR1 MNHEY and CDR2 SVGEGT. V gave up 8 bases and J gave up 2 bases, with 19 bases separating them. The CDR3 reads CASGLAGTLPYNEQFF. CDR3 bases: TGTGCCAGCGGCCTGGCGGGTACTCTCCCCTACAATGAGCAGTTCTTC.

This clonotype was observed many times. J is TRBJ2-1 and V is TRBV12-3 or TRBV12-4, with D perhaps matching TRBD2 (6 bases). V was cut by 4 bases and J by 0 bases, with 7 bases left in between. The CDR3 has 14 residues. DNA of the CDR3: TGTGCCAGCAGTTACGGGAGCTCCTACAATGAGCAGTTCTTC. Encoded protein: CASSYGSSYNEQFF.

This clonotype came up once. A junction end diverges from the germline sequence, so it may reflect a read error. The chain uses TRBV20-1 and TRBJ2-3, with 14 nucleotides matching TRBD2. The CDR3 has 16 amino acids. The germline V gene has CDR1 DFQATT and CDR2 SNEGSKA (reference sequence). The CDR3 DNA reads TGCTGTGCTAGACTAGCGGGAGGGCCCTACACAGATACGCAGTATTTT. Its protein product is CCARLAGGPYTDTQYF.

This clonotype appeared many times. The chain has TRBV29-1 and TRBJ2-5; unclear D gene. V dropped 0 bases and J dropped 6 bases, with 17 bases sitting between them. The CDR3 sequence is 15 residues long. CDR1 SQVTM and CDR2 ANQGSEA come from the germline V gene. CDR3 region: CSVEDLQDMEKTQYF. The CDR3 nucleotides are TGCAGCGTTGAAGATCTTCAGGATATGGAGAAGACCCAGTACTTC.

As to this clonotype: Just one base apart from a much larger clone, this may be a read error. J is TRBJ2-5 and V is TRBV24-1, with 8 nucleotides matching TRBD1. The germline V gene has CDR1 KGHDR and CDR2 SFDVKD. The CDR3 has 16 amino acids. Trimming removed 4 bases from V and 5 bases from J; junction bases left unmatched: 11. As DNA, the CDR3 is TGTGCCACCAGTGAGCCAGGGACAGGCCCACACGAGACCCAGTACTTC. Its protein product is CATSEPGTGPHETQYF.

The chain carries TRBV7-3 and TRBJ2-1; no reliable D call. The CDR3 is made up of 12 amino acids. Trimming took 8 bases from V and 6 from J, leaving 11 bases between them. The germline CDR1 and CDR2 sequences are SGHTA and FQGTGA. The CDR3 region has the DNA TGTGCCAGCCGTTCCCCAGCCAATGAGCAGTTCTTC. Encoded protein: CASRSPANEQFF.

The chain combines TRBV7-2 with TRBJ2-7; 9 bases align to TRBD2. Germline CDR1 SGHTA, CDR2 FQGNSA. The length of the CDR3 is 14 residues. V lost 5 bases and J lost 5; bases outside the gene matches: 7. This CDR3 is CASSPAGGWNEQYF. The CDR3 DNA follows: TGTGCCAGCAGCCCCGCGGGGGGGTGGAACGAGCAGTACTTC.

This clonotype was seen many times. This rearrangement joins TRBV12-3 or TRBV12-4 to TRBJ2-7, with 7 bases lining up with TRBD1. V lost 1 base and J lost 2; bases outside the gene matches: 2. This CDR3 region has 14 residues. CDR3 sequence (DNA): TGTGCCAGCAGTTTAGGGACAGGCCCCTACGAGCAGTACTTC. Protein: CASSLGTGPYEQYF.

In its sample, this clonotype was seen many times. This chain uses TRBV5-1 with TRBJ2-7, with D unclear. CDR1 is SGHRS and CDR2 is YFSETQ in the germline V gene. The CDR3 is 13 residues long. V was cut by 4 bases and J by 0 bases, with 8 bases left in between. This CDR3 is CASSGDYSYEQYF. CDR3 coding DNA: TGCGCCAGCAGCGGGGATTACTCCTACGAGCAGTACTTC.

This clonotype occurred many times. The chain recombines TRBV20-1 with TRBJ2-2; possible D gene TRBD1, 5 bases. Germline V gene lookup returns CDR1 DFQATT and CDR2 SNEGSKA (reference sequence). The CDR3 is 14 residues long. Between the trimmed V and J ends, which lost 1 base and 4 bases, there was a span of 10 bases. The chain's CDR3 is CSARGVQVTGELFF. The CDR3 nucleotides are TGCAGTGCTAGAGGGGTACAGGTCACCGGGGAGCTGTTTTTT.

This clonotype was seen ten or more times. The chain recombines TRBV12-3 or TRBV12-4 with TRBJ2-2; D might be TRBD1 (5 bases). This CDR3 has 14 residues. Trimming removed 11 bases at V and 7 bases at J, with 20 bases between. Here the CDR3 reads CAQPAKGYIGELFF. Here the CDR3 DNA reads TGTGCCCAGCCGGCCAAGGGGTATATCGGGGAGCTGTTTTTT.

The sample holds many counts of this clonotype. The genes are TRBV28 and TRBJ2-7; D perhaps matches TRBD1 (7 bases). Trimming cost V 5 bases and J 0 bases, with 11 bases left between them. This CDR3 spans 14 amino acids. The germline gives CDR1 MDHEN, CDR2 SYDVKM. As DNA, the CDR3 is TGTGCCAGCAGTCCGGGGGACAGCTCCTACGAGCAGTACTTC. Protein product: CASSPGDSSYEQYF.

In its sample, this clonotype was seen many times. This sequence joins TRBV5-1 and TRBJ2-5, with 11 bases that match TRBD2. This CDR3 has 15 amino acids. V lost 4 bases, J lost 3 bases, and 5 bases stayed unmatched. Germline V gene lookup returns CDR1 SGHRS and CDR2 YFSETQ. The chain's CDR3 is CASSTGLADEETQYF. For the CDR3, the DNA is TGCGCCAGCAGCACGGGACTAGCGGACGAAGAGACCCAGTACTTC.

This clonotype was recorded only once. The CDR3 sequence is CASSQQIGANQPQHF. For the CDR3, the DNA is TGTGCCAGCAGCCAACAAATTGGGGCCAATCAGCCCCAGCATTTT. This chain connects TRBV7-6 to TRBJ1-5; TRBD1 is a possible D gene (5 bases). CDR1 SGHVS and CDR2 FNYEAQ come from the germline V gene. The CDR3 has 15 residues. With 5 bases removed from V and 3 bases from J, the gap between germline ends came to 14 bases.

This clonotype was recorded many times. The rearrangement uses TRBV5-4 and TRBJ2-2, with unresolved D. CDR3 size: 15 residues. Germline-derived CDR1 and CDR2 are SGHNT and YYREEE (reference sequence). V was clipped by 2 bases and J by 7 bases, with 15 bases between them. The CDR3 DNA reads as TGTGCCAGCAGCTTTTCAATCTCCCCCGGCGGGGAGCTGTTTTTT. This codes for CASSFSISPGGELFF.

In its sample, this clonotype was seen many times. J is TRBJ2-1 and V is TRBV7-9; D is ambiguous. The CDR3 is made up of 14 amino acids. Between the trimmed V and J ends, which lost 6 bases and 0 bases, there was a span of 9 bases. CDR1 and CDR2 (germline): SEHNR, FQNEAQ (reference sequence). This CDR3 reads CASSLYSSYNEQFF. CDR3 coding DNA: TGTGCCAGCAGTTTATACAGCTCCTACAATGAGCAGTTCTTC.

In this sample, this clonotype turned up many times. The genes are TRBV12-3 or TRBV12-4 and TRBJ2-1, with D unresolved. V gave up 0 bases and J gave up 8 bases, with 8 bases separating them. The CDR3 contains 13 residues. In nucleotides, the CDR3 is TGTGCCAGCAGTTTAGCGGGGTGGGATGAGCAGTTCTTC. Translation gives CASSLAGWDEQFF.

This clonotype was counted at least ten times. The rearrangement joins TRBV20-1 to TRBJ2-1; 9 bases are a match to TRBD2. From germline, CDR1 is DFQATT and CDR2 SNEGSKA (reference sequence). The junction had 10 bases not matched to a gene; V was cut back by 0 bases and J by 4 bases. The CDR3 runs to 17 residues. The CDR3 region has the DNA TGCAGTGCTAGAGACCCGGGGGGACTAGCTGTTTACAATGAGCAGTTCTTC. The encoded protein is CSARDPGGLAVYNEQFF.